These 4 T cell receptor beta chains share one sample of origin, sequenced in a study of T-cell reconstitution after alpha-beta-depleted transplantation in children. Preparation of the TCRbeta library involved a method that used unique molecular identifiers. TCRdb reprocessed the PCR reads with MiXCR, giving one entry per CDR3 protein. The sample has about 150,000 distinct CDR3 sequences; around 10% are singletons. The starting material was PBMCs, obtained before TCRalphabeta/CD19-depleted stem cell transplant. The receptor source for this set is a boy aged 2-15 years with acute myeloid leukemia, due to receive a stem cell transplant.

The genes are TRBV2 and TRBJ2-4; D is possibly TRBD1 (6 bases). Germline loops: CDR1 SNHLY, CDR2 FYNNEI. The CDR3 loop spans 15 amino acids. Trimming removed 2 bases from V and 1 base from J, with 9 bases in between. CDR3 sequence reads: CASSEYDRAKNIQYF. For the CDR3, the DNA is TGTGCCAGCAGTGAATATGACAGGGCCAAAAACATTCAGTACTTC.

This clonotype was counted many times. The J gene is TRBJ2-2, the V gene TRBV3-1; tentatively, D is TRBD2 (5 bases). The CDR3 extends over 18 amino acids. Germline V gives CDR1 LGHDT, CDR2 YNNKEL (reference sequence). V shed 0 bases and J shed 0 bases, with 14 bases lying between them. The CDR3: CASSQEGGYWANTGELFF. CDR3 bases: TGTGCCAGCAGCCAAGAAGGAGGATACTGGGCGAACACCGGGGAGCTGTTTTTT.

In this sample, this clonotype turned up many times. This chain links TRBV18 with TRBJ1-2, with D uncertain. V lost 2 bases, J lost 11 bases, and 12 bases lay in between. Germline CDR1 is KGHSH and CDR2 is LQKENI. The CDR3 is 12 amino acids. DNA of the CDR3: TGTGCCAGCTCACCATGGGCCAGGAATTACACCTTC. Amino acid sequence: CASSPWARNYTF.

This clonotype was seen a few times. The V gene is TRBV20-1, the J gene TRBJ1-3; 7 bases map to TRBD1. Germline values: CDR1 DFQATT, CDR2 SNEGSKA (reference sequence). This CDR3 is built from 14 residues. The ends lost 6 bases at V and 2 bases at J; junction bases unmatched: 7. CDR3 DNA: TGCAGTGCGGGGACAGCGATCACTGGAAACACCATATATTTT. This translates into CSAGTAITGNTIYF.